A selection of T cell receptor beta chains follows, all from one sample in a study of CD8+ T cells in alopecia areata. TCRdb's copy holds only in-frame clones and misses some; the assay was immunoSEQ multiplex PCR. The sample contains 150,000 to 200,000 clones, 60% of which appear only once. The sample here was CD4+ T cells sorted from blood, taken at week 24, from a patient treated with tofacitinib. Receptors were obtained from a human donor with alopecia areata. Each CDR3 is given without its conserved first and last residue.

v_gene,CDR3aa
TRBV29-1,SVATDRGIQY
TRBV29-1,SVGPGTNTEAF
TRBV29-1,SGRRDTEAF
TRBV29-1,SVGRKQGAGNEQY
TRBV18,ASSRQKMNTEAF
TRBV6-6,ASSPGTSGYTDTQY
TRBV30,AWRAISGLPLH
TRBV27,ASRGTGNGYT
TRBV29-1,SVERYGSSSYNEQF
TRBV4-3,ASSQDDRDSHGYT
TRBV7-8,ASRTGDNEKLF
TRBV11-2,ASSLEDTQY
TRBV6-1,ASSQRSLLDTQY
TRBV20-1,SAQASNEQF
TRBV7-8,ASSLGPSSGEQY
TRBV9,ASSPGTTYGYT
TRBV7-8,ASTSGTRLYNEQF
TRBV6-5,AISALGTSEETQY
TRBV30,AWRENTGELF
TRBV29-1,SVTKGGGIANTGELF
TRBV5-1,ASSLEVMNTEAF
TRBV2,ASSEWSGANVLT
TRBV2,ASSGGEPSGANVLT
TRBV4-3,ASSLLAGSGTDTQY
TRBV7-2,ASSSHGSTDTQY
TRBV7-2,ASTPTSGFTDTQY
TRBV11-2,ASSIRVLIADTQY
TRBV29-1,SVRQESLYEQY
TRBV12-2,ASRLVRREDGYT
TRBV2,ASKAGDLSYNEQF
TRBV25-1,ASSESGGSGYT
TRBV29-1,SVEDRTGGFGKLF
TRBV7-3,ASSLTSGVQETQY
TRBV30,AWSGDEGYTQY
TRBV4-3,ASSQDTTTMNTEAF
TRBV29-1,SALDGQETQY
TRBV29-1,SVEWVGQNEQF
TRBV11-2,ASSQDSYGYT
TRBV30,AWSRGTAYGYT
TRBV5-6,ASSRSTGAQY
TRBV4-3,ASSQEGSTGHGYT
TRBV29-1,SAVIGAGTEAF
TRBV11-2,ASSFRRAETQY
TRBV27,ASSLKFNWQGAFSGNTIY
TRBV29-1,SVVPRGSSYNYGYT
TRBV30,AWSTNRAHGYT
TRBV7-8,ASSPAVWGTLEQF
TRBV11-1,ASSLDRRYGYT
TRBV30,AWSEITGELF
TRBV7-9,ASSLHETQY
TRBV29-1,SVSQSSGNTIY